This is a list of T cell receptor beta chains from one sample in a study of blood T cell repertoires in COVID-19. The method was immunoSEQ multiplex PCR; TCRdb's version includes in-frame clones alone and lacks a portion of them. The top ten clones hold roughly 7.9% of a sample with roughly 150,000 clones, 65% to 90% of them seen once. The material sequenced was peripheral blood. These TCRs come from a woman between 45 and 65 years old in a cohort sampled during active or convalescent COVID-19. Each CDR3 is given with its conserved first and last residue. D genes are given only for firm matches. Clone size, where shown, is once, few, many, or a class for clones that have expanded.

j_gene | v_gene | d_gene | abundance | CDR3nt | CDR3aa
TRBJ2-5 | TRBV29-1 | TRBD1 | . | TGCAGCGTTGGGGACAGGGTTTCAGAGACCCAGTACTTC | CSVGDRVSETQYF
TRBJ1-3 | TRBV11-2 | TRBD1 | . | TGTGCCAGCAGCTCGAGGACAGGGGTCAGCTCTGGAAACACCATATATTTT | CASSSRTGVSSGNTIYF
TRBJ1-2 | TRBV19 | TRBD1 | . | TGTGCCAGTAGTTTGCCCAACCCGGGACAGGGGTATGGCTACACCTTC | CASSLPNPGQGYGYTF
TRBJ1-1 | TRBV19 | TRBD1 | . | TGTGCCAGTAGTTTCCCACCACAGGGGATGAACACTGAAGCTTTCTTT | CASSFPPQGMNTEAFF
TRBJ2-6 | TRBV19 | . | . | TGTGCCAGTAGTATACAGGGCACCAGCTCTGGGGCCAACGTCCTGACTTTC | CASSIQGTSSGANVLTF
TRBJ2-1 | TRBV18 | . | . | TGTGCCAGCTCACCAGAATCAGGGAACAATGAGCAGTTCTTC | CASSPESGNNEQFF
TRBJ2-1 | TRBV7-2 | . | once | TGTGCCAGCAGCTTAAGTGGGACTCTTTACAATGAGCAGTTCTTC | CASSLSGTLYNEQFF
TRBJ2-1 | TRBV9 | TRBD1 | . | TGTGCCAGCAGCGCTACAGGGGGCCCCCTCAATGAGCAGTTCTTC | CASSATGGPLNEQFF
TRBJ2-6 | TRBV5-6 | . | once | TGTGCCAGCAGCCGGAGCTCTGGGGCCAACGTCCTGACTTTC | CASSRSSGANVLTF
TRBJ2-1 | TRBV4-2 | . | few | TGTGCCAGCAGCCAAGAAGGTGCGGGCCTCTCCTACAATGAGCAGTTCTTC | CASSQEGAGLSYNEQFF
TRBJ1-2 | TRBV1 | . | few | TGCACCAGCAGCCAACCGGGCACAGGGCCGGGCTATGGCTACACCTTC | CTSSQPGTGPGYGYTF
TRBJ2-6 | TRBV11-2 | . | . | TGTGCCAGCAGCTTAGTCGGTGGGGCCAACGTCCTGACTTTC | CASSLVGGANVLTF
TRBJ1-2 | TRBV18 | . | . | TGTGCCAGCTCAGCTCCTACAGGAGCTGCGTATGGCTACACCTTC | CASSAPTGAAYGYTF
TRBJ1-2 | TRBV4-1 | . | once | TGCGCCAGCAGCCCGCGTGAGGGTGTTACTAAAGGATATGGCTACACCTTC | CASSPREGVTKGYGYTF
TRBJ1-2 | TRBV5-1 | TRBD1 | . | TGCGCCAGCAGCCCGGGGACGGACAGGGTCTATGGCTACACCTTC | CASSPGTDRVYGYTF
TRBJ1-2 | TRBV5-6 | TRBD1 | . | TGTGCCAGCAGCTTGGGGACAGGGGATGGCTACACCTTC | CASSLGTGDGYTF
TRBJ2-1 | TRBV5-1 | TRBD1 | . | TGCGCCAGCACCCGGGACAGTTACAATGAGCAGTTCTTC | CASTRDSYNEQFF
TRBJ2-7 | TRBV24-1 | TRBD2 | . | TGTGCCACCAGTGATTCATGGACGGGAGGGGCCGAGCAGTACTTC | CATSDSWTGGAEQYF
TRBJ2-1 | TRBV11-3 | TRBD2 | . | TGTGCCAGCAGCTTAGGCCCGGGGGGGCCCGACAATGAGCAGTTCTTC | CASSLGPGGPDNEQFF
TRBJ2-5 | TRBV5-1 | TRBD2 | . | TGCGCCAGCAGCCGGGGGACTAGCGGGAGAGAGACCCAGTACTTC | CASSRGTSGRETQYF
TRBJ1-5 | TRBV7-2 | . | . | TGTGCCAGCAGCTTAGGCAGGGGATACAATCAGCCCCAGCATTTT | CASSLGRGYNQPQHF
TRBJ2-1 | TRBV4-1 | TRBD2 | . | TGCGCCAGCAGCCAAGCCCCAGGTAGCGGGTCCTACAATGAGCAGTTCTTC | CASSQAPGSGSYNEQFF
TRBJ1-2 | TRBV5-6 | . | . | TGTGCCAGCAGCCGGCGGGGGACCGGGACTAACTATGGCTACACCTTC | CASSRRGTGTNYGYTF
TRBJ2-1 | TRBV11-2 | TRBD1 | . | TGTGCCAGCAGCCCGCGACAGGGTGTATACAATGAGCAGTTCTTC | CASSPRQGVYNEQFF
TRBJ2-1 | TRBV10-1 | TRBD2 | . | TGCGCCAGCAGTGGCCGGCGGGGGTACTACAATGAGCAGTTCTTC | CASSGRRGYYNEQFF
TRBJ2-4 | TRBV6-4 | . | . | TGTGCCAGCAGTGACTTGGGACATACCCAAAACATTCAGTACTTC | CASSDLGHTQNIQYF
TRBJ2-5 | TRBV7-3 | TRBD1 | . | TGTGCCAGCAGCCCCGGGGACAGGGCTCGGGAGACCCAGTACTTC | CASSPGDRARETQYF
TRBJ1-2 | TRBV9 | . | . | TGTGCCAGCAGCGTAGCGGGGAGCCATAGCTACACCTTC | CASSVAGSHSYTF
TRBJ1-1 | TRBV7-9 | TRBD1 | few | TGTGCCACCCGTCGAGGGACAGGGGACACTGAAGCTTTCTTT | CATRRGTGDTEAFF
TRBJ1-4 | TRBV19 | . | . | TGTGCCAGTAACCTCGGCCAGCAGAGGGAAAAACTGTTTTTT | CASNLGQQREKLFF
TRBJ2-3 | TRBV11-3 | TRBD2 | . | TGTGCCAGCAGCCGGACTAGCGGGGGGGCCGGAGATACGCAGTATTTT | CASSRTSGGAGDTQYF
TRBJ1-2 | TRBV27 | TRBD1 | few | TGTGCCAGCACCGCTCTACAGGGGAATTCTGATGGCTACACCTTC | CASTALQGNSDGYTF
TRBJ1-5 | TRBV18 | . | . | TGTGCCAGCTCACCGAATGACGGGGTTAGCAATCAGCCCCAGCATTTT | CASSPNDGVSNQPQHF
TRBJ1-4 | TRBV27 | . | . | TGTGCCAGCAGTTTAGCAGGCAGACTACCCTTCACAACTAATGAAAAACTGTTTTTT | CASSLAGRLPFTTNEKLFF
TRBJ2-7 | TRBV6-6 | . | once | TGTGCCAGCAAGCAAAGGATGGAGGCCGAGCAGTACTTC | CASKQRMEAEQYF
TRBJ1-1 | TRBV15 | . | . | TGTGCCACCAGCAGACCCATAGCAGGGAGGACTGAAGCTTTCTTT | CATSRPIAGRTEAFF
TRBJ2-2 | TRBV10-3 | TRBD1 | few | TGTGCCATCAGCGGGGACAGGGACACCGGGGAGCTGTTTTTT | CAISGDRDTGELFF
TRBJ2-1 | TRBV13 | . | . | TGTGCCAGCAGCTCTTATAATGAGCAGTTCTTC | CASSSYNEQFF
TRBJ2-3 | TRBV5-5 | TRBD1 | . | TGTGCCAGCAGCTTCGGGGACAGAGACACAGATACGCAGTATTTT | CASSFGDRDTDTQYF
TRBJ1-1 | TRBV18 | TRBD1 | . | TGTGCCAGCTCTAGGACAGGTGGCACTGAAGCTTTCTTT | CASSRTGGTEAFF
TRBJ2-5 | TRBV3-1/TRBV3-2 | TRBD1 | . | TGTGCCAGCAGCCAAGATCGGAAGACAGGGGATGACGAGACCCAGTACTTC | CASSQDRKTGDDETQYF
TRBJ2-1 | TRBV7-2 | TRBD2 | . | TGTGCCAGCAGCTTAGGTGTTATCGGACTAGGGGAATCCAATGAGCAGTTCTTC | CASSLGVIGLGESNEQFF
TRBJ2-3 | TRBV5-5 | . | once | TGTGCCAGCAGCTTGGTGCAGGGCCCGCATGATACGCAGTATTTT | CASSLVQGPHDTQYF
TRBJ2-1 | TRBV11-2 | TRBD2 | . | TGTGCCAGCAGCTTCAGGACTAGCATCTACAATGAGCAGTTCTTC | CASSFRTSIYNEQFF
TRBJ1-4 | TRBV11-1 | . | . | TGTGCCAGCAGTCGTGACAGTAATGAAAAACTGTTTTTT | CASSRDSNEKLFF
TRBJ1-6 | TRBV11-2 | TRBD1 | . | TGTGCCAGCAGCTCCCGGACAGGCTTCTCTAGCTCCTATAATTCACCCCTCCACTTT | CASSSRTGFSSSYNSPLHF
TRBJ1-5 | TRBV6-5 | TRBD1 | . | TGTGCCAGCAGCGGGACAGGGTTTCAGCCCCAGCATTTT | CASSGTGFQPQHF
TRBJ2-3 | TRBV5-4 | . | . | TGTGCCAGCAGCAGGACTGGGGCAGATACGCAGTATTTT | CASSRTGADTQYF
TRBJ2-2 | TRBV6-6 | . | few | TGTGCCAGCACGTCGCGAGATTACACCGGGGAGCTGTTTTTT | CASTSRDYTGELFF
TRBJ2-5 | TRBV4-3 | TRBD2 | . | TGCGCCAGCAGTGAGCGGGGGGAAGAGACCCAGTACTTC | CASSERGEETQYF
TRBJ2-2 | TRBV18 | . | once | TGTGCCAGCTCACCACCCGCCCAGGGAGGAACCGGGGAGCTGTTTTTT | CASSPPAQGGTGELFF
TRBJ1-1 | TRBV2 | . | . | TGTGCCAGCAGTTCGAGCGGACAGAGGAACACTGAAGCTTTCTTT | CASSSSGQRNTEAFF
TRBJ2-3 | TRBV7-8 | TRBD2 | . | TGTGCCAGCACCGCAAAGCGGACTAGAGCAGATACGCAGTATTTT | CASTAKRTRADTQYF
TRBJ2-1 | TRBV3-1/TRBV3-2 | . | . | TGTGCCAGCAGCCAGGGTGCGGACAATGAGCAGTTCTTC | CASSQGADNEQFF
TRBJ2-5 | TRBV3-1/TRBV3-2 | TRBD2 | once | TGTGCCAGCAGCCAACTAGCGGGGGGGCCACAAAAGACCCAGTACTTC | CASSQLAGGPQKTQYF